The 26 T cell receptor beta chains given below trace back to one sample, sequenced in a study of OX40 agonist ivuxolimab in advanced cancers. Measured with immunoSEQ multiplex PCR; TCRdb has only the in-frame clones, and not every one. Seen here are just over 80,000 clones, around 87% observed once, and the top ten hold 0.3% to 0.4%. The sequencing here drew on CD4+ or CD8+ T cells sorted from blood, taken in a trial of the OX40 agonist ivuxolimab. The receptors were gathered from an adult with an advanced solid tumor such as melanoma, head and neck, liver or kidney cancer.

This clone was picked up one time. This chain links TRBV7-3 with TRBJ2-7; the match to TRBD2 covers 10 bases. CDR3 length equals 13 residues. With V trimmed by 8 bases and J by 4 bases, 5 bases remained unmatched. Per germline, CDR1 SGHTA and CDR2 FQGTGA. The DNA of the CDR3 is TGTGCCAGCGGCCCTAGCGGGAGTTACGAGCAGTACTTC. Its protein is CASGPSGSYEQYF.

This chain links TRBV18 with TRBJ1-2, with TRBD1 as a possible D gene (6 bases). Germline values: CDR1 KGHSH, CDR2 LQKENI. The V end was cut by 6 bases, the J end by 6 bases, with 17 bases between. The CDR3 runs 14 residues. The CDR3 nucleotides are TGTGCCAGCTCGTCGCAGGGGCAGTCGAATGGCTACACCTTC. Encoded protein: CASSSQGQSNGYTF.

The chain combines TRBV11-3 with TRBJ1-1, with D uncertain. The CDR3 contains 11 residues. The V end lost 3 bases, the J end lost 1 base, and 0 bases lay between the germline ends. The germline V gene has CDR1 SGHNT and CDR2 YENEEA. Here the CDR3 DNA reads TGTGCCAGCAGCTTGAACACTGAAGCTTTCTTT. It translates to CASSLNTEAFF. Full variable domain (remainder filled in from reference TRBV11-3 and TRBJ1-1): EAGVVQSPRYKIIEKKQPVAFWCNPISGHNTLYWYLQNLGQGPELLIRYENEEAVDDSQLPKDRFSAERLKGVDSTLKIQPAELGDSAVYLCASSLNTEAFFGQGTRLTVV.

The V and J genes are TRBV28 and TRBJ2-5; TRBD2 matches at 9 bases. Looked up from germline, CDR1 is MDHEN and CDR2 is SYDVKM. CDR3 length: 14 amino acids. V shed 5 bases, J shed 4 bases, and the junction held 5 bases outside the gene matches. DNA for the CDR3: TGTGCCAGCAGTGGCCTAGCGGGAATAGAGACCCAGTACTTC. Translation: CASSGLAGIETQYF. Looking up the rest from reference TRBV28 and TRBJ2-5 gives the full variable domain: DVKVTQSSRYLVKRTGEKVFLECVQDMDHENMFWYRQDPGLGLRLIYFSYDVKMKEKGDIPEGYSVSREKKERFSLILESASTNQTSMYLCASSGLAGIETQYFGPGTRLLVL.

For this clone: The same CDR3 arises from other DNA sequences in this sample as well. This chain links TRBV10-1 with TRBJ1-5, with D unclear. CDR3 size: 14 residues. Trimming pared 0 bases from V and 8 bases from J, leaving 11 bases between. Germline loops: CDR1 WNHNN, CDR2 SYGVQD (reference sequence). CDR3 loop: CASSESGRLKPQHF. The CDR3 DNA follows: TGCGCCAGCAGTGAGTCGGGCAGGTTGAAGCCCCAGCATTTT.

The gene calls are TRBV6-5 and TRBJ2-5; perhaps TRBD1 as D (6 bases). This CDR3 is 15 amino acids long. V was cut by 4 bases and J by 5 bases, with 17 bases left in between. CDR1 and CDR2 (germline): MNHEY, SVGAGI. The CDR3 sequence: CASSSHHSRGETQYF. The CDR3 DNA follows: TGTGCCAGCAGTTCTCACCACTCAAGGGGGGAGACCCAGTACTTC.

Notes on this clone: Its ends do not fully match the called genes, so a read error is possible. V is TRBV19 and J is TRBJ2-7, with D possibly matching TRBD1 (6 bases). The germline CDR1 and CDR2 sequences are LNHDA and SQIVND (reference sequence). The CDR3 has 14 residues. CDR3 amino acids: CASRIASQGTEQYF. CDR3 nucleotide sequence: TGTGCCAGTAGAATAGCGAGTCAGGGGACCGAGCAGTACTTC.

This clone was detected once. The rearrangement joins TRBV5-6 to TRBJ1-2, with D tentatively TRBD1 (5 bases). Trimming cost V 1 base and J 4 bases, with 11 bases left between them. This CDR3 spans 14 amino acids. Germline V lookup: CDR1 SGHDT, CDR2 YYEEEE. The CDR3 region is CASSLRGPTYGYTF. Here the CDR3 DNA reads TGTGCCAGCAGCTTGAGGGGACCCACCTATGGCTACACCTTC.

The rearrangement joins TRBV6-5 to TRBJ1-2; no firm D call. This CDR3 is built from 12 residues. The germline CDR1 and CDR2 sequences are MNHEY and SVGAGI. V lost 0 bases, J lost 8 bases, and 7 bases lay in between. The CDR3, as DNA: TGTGCCAGCAGTTACTCGGGGAAGGGCTACACCTTC. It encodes CASSYSGKGYTF.

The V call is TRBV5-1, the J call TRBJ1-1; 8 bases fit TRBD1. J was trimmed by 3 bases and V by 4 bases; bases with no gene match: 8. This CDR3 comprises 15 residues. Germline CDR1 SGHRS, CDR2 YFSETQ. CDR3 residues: CASSEGQGWDTEAFF. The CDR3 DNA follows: TGCGCCAGCAGCGAAGGACAGGGTTGGGACACTGAAGCTTTCTTT.

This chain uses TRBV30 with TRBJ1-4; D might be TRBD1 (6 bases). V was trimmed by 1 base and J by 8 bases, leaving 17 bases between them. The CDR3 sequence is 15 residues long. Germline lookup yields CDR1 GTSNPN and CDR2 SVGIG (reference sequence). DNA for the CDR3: TGTGCCTGGAGTGGCCAGGGGTTGACCGGGGAAAAACTGTTTTTT. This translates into CAWSGQGLTGEKLFF.

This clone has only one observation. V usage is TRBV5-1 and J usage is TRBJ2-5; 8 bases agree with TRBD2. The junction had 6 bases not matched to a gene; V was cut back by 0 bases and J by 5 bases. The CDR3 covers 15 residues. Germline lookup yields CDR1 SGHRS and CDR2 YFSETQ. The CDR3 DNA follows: TGCGCCAGCAGCTTGGAGAATAGCGGGGCGGAGACCCAGTACTTC. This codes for CASSLENSGAETQYF. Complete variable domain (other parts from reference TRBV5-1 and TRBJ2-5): KAGVTQTPRYLIKTRGQQVTLSCSPISGHRSVSWYQQTPGQGLQFLFEYFSETQRNKGNFPGRFSGRQFSNSRSEMNVSTLELGDSALYLCASSLENSGAETQYFGPGTRLLVL.

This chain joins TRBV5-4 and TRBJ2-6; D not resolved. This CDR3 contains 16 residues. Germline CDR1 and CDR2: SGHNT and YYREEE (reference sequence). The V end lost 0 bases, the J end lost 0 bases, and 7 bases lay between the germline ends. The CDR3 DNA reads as TGTGCCAGCAGCTTGGATTGGTTCTCTGGGGCCAACGTCCTGACTTTC. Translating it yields CASSLDWFSGANVLTF.

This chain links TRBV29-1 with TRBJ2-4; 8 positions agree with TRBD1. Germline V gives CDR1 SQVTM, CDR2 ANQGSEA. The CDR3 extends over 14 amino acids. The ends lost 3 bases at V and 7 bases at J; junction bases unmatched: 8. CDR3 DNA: TGCAGCGTTGAGCTCCGGACAGGGAAGAACATTCAGTACTTC. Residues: CSVELRTGKNIQYF.

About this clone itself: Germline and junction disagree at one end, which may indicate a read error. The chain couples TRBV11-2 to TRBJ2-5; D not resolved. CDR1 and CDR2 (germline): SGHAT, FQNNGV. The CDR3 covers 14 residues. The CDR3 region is CASSLSLGQGTQYF. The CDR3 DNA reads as TGTGCCAGCAGCTTAAGTTTGGGCCAAGGGACCCAGTACTTC.

CDR3 amino acids: CASSYPPASGNTIYF. For the CDR3, the DNA is TGTGCCAGCAGTTACCCTCCAGCCTCTGGAAACACCATATATTTT. V gene TRBV6-5 combines with J gene TRBJ1-3; D unresolved. The CDR3 extends over 15 amino acids. V lost 2 bases, J lost 0 bases, and 8 bases lay in between. Germline loops: CDR1 MNHEY, CDR2 SVGAGI.

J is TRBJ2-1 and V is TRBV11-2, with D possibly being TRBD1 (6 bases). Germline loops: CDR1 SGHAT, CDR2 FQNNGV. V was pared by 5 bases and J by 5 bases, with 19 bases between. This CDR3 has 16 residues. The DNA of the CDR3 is TGTGCCAGCAGCCACCGACAGGCTAATCGGCACAATGAGCAGTTCTTC. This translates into CASSHRQANRHNEQFF.

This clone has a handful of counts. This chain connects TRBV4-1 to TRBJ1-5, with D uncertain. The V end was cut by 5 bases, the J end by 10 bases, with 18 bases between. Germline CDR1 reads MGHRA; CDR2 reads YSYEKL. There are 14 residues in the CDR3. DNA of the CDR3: TGCGCCAGCAGCGACGGACGGAAAATCAGCCCCCAGCATTTT. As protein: CASSDGRKISPQHF.

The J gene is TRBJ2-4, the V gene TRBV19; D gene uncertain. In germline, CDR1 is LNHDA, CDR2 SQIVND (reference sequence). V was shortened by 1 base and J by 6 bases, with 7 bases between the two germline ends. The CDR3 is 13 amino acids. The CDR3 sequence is CASSIADLNIQYF. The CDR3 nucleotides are TGTGCCAGTAGTATAGCTGACTTAAACATTCAGTACTTC.

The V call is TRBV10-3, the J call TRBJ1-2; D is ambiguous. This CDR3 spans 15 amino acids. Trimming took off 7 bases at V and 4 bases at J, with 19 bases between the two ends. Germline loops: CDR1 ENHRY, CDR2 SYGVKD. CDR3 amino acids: CAITPGLYTSYGYTF. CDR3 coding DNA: TGTGCCATCACCCCCGGACTCTACACCTCCTATGGCTACACCTTC.

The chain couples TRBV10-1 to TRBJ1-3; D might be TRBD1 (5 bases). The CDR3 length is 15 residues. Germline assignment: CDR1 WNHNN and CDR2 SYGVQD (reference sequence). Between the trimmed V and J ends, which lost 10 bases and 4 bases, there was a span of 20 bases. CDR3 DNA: TGCGCCAACTTCTCCCAGGGTTTGACAGGAAACACCATATATTTT. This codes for CANFSQGLTGNTIYF.

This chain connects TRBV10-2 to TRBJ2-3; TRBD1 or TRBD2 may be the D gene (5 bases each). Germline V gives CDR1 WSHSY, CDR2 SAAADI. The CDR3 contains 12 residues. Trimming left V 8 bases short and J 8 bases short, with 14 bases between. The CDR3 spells CASATGPSTQYF. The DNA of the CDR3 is TGCGCCAGCGCGACGGGGCCCAGTACGCAGTATTTT.

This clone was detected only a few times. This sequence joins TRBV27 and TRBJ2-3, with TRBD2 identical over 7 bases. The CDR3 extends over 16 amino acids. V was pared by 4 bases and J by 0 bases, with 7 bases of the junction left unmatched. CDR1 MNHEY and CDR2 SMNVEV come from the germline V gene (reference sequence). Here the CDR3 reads CASSSGGGVSTDTQYF. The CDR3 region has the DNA TGTGCCAGCAGTTCCGGTGGGGGGGTGAGCACAGATACGCAGTATTTT.

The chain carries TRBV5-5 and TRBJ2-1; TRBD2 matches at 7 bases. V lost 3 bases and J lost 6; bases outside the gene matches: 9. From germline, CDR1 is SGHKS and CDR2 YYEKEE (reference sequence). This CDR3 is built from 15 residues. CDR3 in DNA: TGTGCCAGCAGCTCCAGCCGGGACTATTTCAATGAGCAGTTCTTC. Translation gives CASSSSRDYFNEQFF. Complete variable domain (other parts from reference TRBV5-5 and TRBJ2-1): DAGVTQSPTHLIKTRGQQVTLRCSPISGHKSVSWYQQVLGQGPQFIFQYYEKEERGRGNFPDRFSARQFPNYSSELNVNALLLGDSALYLCASSSSRDYFNEQFFGPGTRLTVL.

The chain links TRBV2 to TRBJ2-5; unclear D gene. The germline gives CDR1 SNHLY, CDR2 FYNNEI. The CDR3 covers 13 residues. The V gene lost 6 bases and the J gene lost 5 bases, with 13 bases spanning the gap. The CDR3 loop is CASSYVRLETQYF. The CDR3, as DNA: TGTGCCAGCAGCTATGTCAGGCTGGAGACCCAGTACTTC.

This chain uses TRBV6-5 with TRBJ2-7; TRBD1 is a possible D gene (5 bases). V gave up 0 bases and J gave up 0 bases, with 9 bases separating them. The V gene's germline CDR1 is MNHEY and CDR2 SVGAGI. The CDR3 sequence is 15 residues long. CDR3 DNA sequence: TGTGCCAGCAGTTACTCTGGACACAACTCCTACGAGCAGTACTTC. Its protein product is CASSYSGHNSYEQYF.